These 5 T cell receptor beta chains share one sample of origin, sequenced in a study of CD8 T cells in ankylosing spondylitis. TCRdb analysed the 5' RACE reads with MiXCR anew, one entry per CDR3 protein. The sample shows about 240,000 distinct CDR3 sequences, roughly 25% of them seen only once. The sample taken for sequencing was blood, either unsorted or a sorted T cell fraction (not recorded which). These receptors were collected from a male donor with ankylosing spondylitis or in good health (not recorded which).

The J gene is TRBJ2-1, the V gene TRBV29-1; tentatively, D is TRBD1 (6 bases). Trimming stripped 7 bases from V and 7 bases from J, with 14 bases between. There are 12 residues in the CDR3. Germline V lookup: CDR1 SQVTM, CDR2 ANQGSEA. The CDR3 protein is CSGQQGTNEQFF. As DNA, the CDR3 is TGCAGCGGTCAACAGGGAACGAATGAGCAGTTCTTC.

This clonotype has only a few counts. The rearrangement uses TRBV6-1 and TRBJ2-7; D is unresolved. The germline gives CDR1 MNHNS, CDR2 SASEGT. This CDR3 is built from 13 residues. V lost 7 bases to trimming and J lost 6 bases, with 16 bases between them. CDR3 loop: CASTPPFAAEQYF. The CDR3 region has the DNA TGTGCCAGCACCCCCCCCTTTGCCGCCGAGCAGTACTTC.

The V and J genes are TRBV20-1 and TRBJ2-2; the match to TRBD1 covers 7 bases. Looked up from germline, CDR1 is DFQATT and CDR2 is SNEGSKA (reference sequence). This CDR3 is 13 amino acids long. V shed 6 bases and J 2 bases; nucleotides not matched to a gene: 3. CDR3 nucleotides: TGCAGTGCGACAGGGACAAACACCGGGGAGCTGTTTTTT. Its protein is CSATGTNTGELFF.

The CDR3 DNA sequence: TGCGCCAGCAGACGGGACATTCTCCAAGAGACCCAGTACTTC. It encodes CASRRDILQETQYF. V usage is TRBV10-2 and J usage is TRBJ2-5; possible D gene TRBD1, 6 bases. With 6 bases removed from V and 1 base from J, the gap between germline ends came to 12 bases. The length of the CDR3 is 14 residues. Germline V gives CDR1 WSHSY, CDR2 SAAADI.

This clonotype was seen more than once but under ten times. The genes are TRBV18 and TRBJ2-5; perhaps TRBD1 as D (6 bases). This CDR3 region has 14 residues. Germline loops: CDR1 KGHSH, CDR2 LQKENI. The germline V and J ends were trimmed by 3 bases and 5 bases, with 13 bases remaining between them. DNA for the CDR3: TGTGCCAGCTCACCTTCAGGGGCGGAGGAGACCCAGTACTTC. Amino acid sequence: CASSPSGAEETQYF.